This TCR beta chain originates from a study of cytomegalovirus exposure and HLA in healthy donors. Study results and limitations: Using the classifier, cytomegalovirus status was reportedly diagnosed with high specificity and sensitivity. Later analysis associated a missense DCLRE1C variant with TCR beta V- and J-gene trimming. Later, TCR association rates were found to vary by HLA locus, highest for DRB1 and lowest for HLA-C. Some V segments, including TRBV6-2 and TRBV6-3, were excluded as indistinguishable.

PCR amplification relied on 60 Vbeta primers (plus 13 Jbeta primers). Using immunoSEQ multiplex PCR, the repertoire was profiled, and TCRdb retains in-frame clones only, with some absent. The profile shows fewer than 150,000 clones, 70% to 80% of them singletons. With regard to this clone: The antigen remains undetermined.

The CDR3 loop spans 14 amino acids. Trimming removed 5 bases from V and 8 bases from J, with 15 bases in between. CDR1 and CDR2 from the germline V gene are SGHAT and FQNNGV. Sequenced: PBMCs. The chain couples TRBV11-2 to TRBJ1-4; tentatively, D is TRBD1 (5 bases). The TCR originated in a woman between 40 and 55 years old in good health and CMV-seropositive. Here the CDR3 reads CASSPLGGREKLFF. The DNA of the CDR3 is TGTGCCAGCAGCCCTCTCGGGGGTCGCGAAAAACTGTTTTTT.